Each of the 8 T cell receptor beta chains below was sequenced from the same sample in a study of regulatory T cells in long-lasting Graves disease. Construction of the TCR beta libraries employed iRepertoire HTBI primers in conjunction with Arm-PCR of CDR3 regions. MiXCR, applied by TCRdb to the multiplex PCR reads, yields one record per CDR3 protein. The sample shows a few hundred thousand distinct CDR3 sequences, around 24% of them seen only once. As to time point: persistent/refractory GD, antithyroid drugs over 5 years with positive TRAb. The TCR library was prepared using RNA isolated from PBMCs. The starting material was peripheral blood mononuclear cells (PBMCs), obtained when the disease was refractory, from a patient treated with antithyroid drugs. These receptors were obtained from a female donor with Graves disease.

CDR3 protein: CASSLARGQNSPLHF. In DNA form, the CDR3 reads TGTGCCAGCAGCTTAGCCCGGGGTCAGAATTCACCCCTCCACTTT. The chain couples TRBV7-2 to TRBJ1-6; D not certain. Trimming left V 0 bases short and J 7 bases short, with 10 bases between. The CDR3 spans 15 residues. Germline CDR1 is SGHTA and CDR2 is FQGNSA.

The J gene is TRBJ1-4, the V gene TRBV19; no clear D gene. The germline V and J ends were trimmed by 6 bases and 7 bases, with 21 bases remaining between them. Germline CDR1 and CDR2: LNHDA and SQIVND (reference sequence). The CDR3 covers 16 residues. CDR3 DNA: TGTGCCAGTAGAAGTCCGACGAGAGGTATTGGTGAAAAACTGTTTTTT. This sequence encodes CASRSPTRGIGEKLFF.

This clonotype was picked up a small number of times. The J gene is TRBJ2-6, the V gene TRBV6-5; possibly TRBD1 or TRBD2 for D (6 bases each). Trimming cost V 4 bases and J 2 bases, with 12 bases left between them. Germline V gene data show CDR1 as MNHEY and CDR2 as SVGAGI. The CDR3 covers 16 residues. CDR3 DNA sequence: TGTGCCAGCAGTTTGACAGGCGGGACTGGGGCCAACGTCCTGACTTTC. Translation gives CASSLTGGTGANVLTF.

This clonotype was found a few times. V is TRBV12-3 or TRBV12-4 and J is TRBJ2-3; the match to TRBD2 covers 10 bases. V shed 5 bases and J 1 base; nucleotides not matched to a gene: 3. The CDR3 runs to 15 residues. CDR3 bases: TGTGCCAGCAGTACAACTAGCGGGGGCACAGATACGCAGTATTTT. Its protein is CASSTTSGGTDTQYF.

This clonotype was seen repeatedly, ten times or more. The CDR3 region is CASSVALLPANYGYTF. CDR3 in DNA: TGTGCCAGCAGCGTAGCCCTCCTCCCCGCCAACTATGGCTACACCTTC. The chain has TRBV9 and TRBJ1-2, with unresolved D. This CDR3 has 16 residues. The V end lost 0 bases, the J end lost 2 bases, and 14 bases lay between the germline ends. Looked up from germline, CDR1 is SGDLS and CDR2 is YYNGEE.

The chain recombines TRBV6-1 with TRBJ2-5, with D unclear. Deletions cut 5 bases from V and 4 bases from J, with 14 bases between. CDR3 length equals 14 residues. CDR1 MNHNS and CDR2 SASEGT come from the germline V gene. The CDR3 sequence is CASSPLGAPETQYF. The CDR3 DNA follows: TGTGCCAGCAGTCCGTTAGGAGCCCCAGAGACCCAGTACTTC.

This sequence joins TRBV7-2 and TRBJ2-5; either TRBD1 or TRBD2 may supply D (6 bases each). Trimming removed 1 base at V and 5 bases at J, with 23 bases between. The CDR3 sequence is 18 residues long. Per germline, CDR1 SGHTA and CDR2 FQGNSA. Here the CDR3 DNA reads TGTGCCAGCAGCTTAGTGGGCGGAGGGGGTTATCTTCGGGAGACCCAGTACTTC. Its protein product is CASSLVGGGGYLRETQYF.

The chain combines TRBV2 with TRBJ2-7; 7 bases agree with TRBD2. With 3 bases clipped from V and 1 base from J, the junction kept 3 bases outside the gene matches. The germline V gene encodes CDR1 SNHLY and CDR2 FYNNEI. The CDR3 covers 14 residues. CDR3 residues: CASSDASGSYEQYF. The CDR3 DNA sequence: TGTGCCAGCAGTGATGCTAGCGGTTCCTACGAGCAGTACTTC.